In this sample, the clone carrying this T cell receptor beta chain turned up a few times. Its antigen is undetermined. Both TRBC1 and TRBC2 were covered by a beta constant-region primer of two equimolar oligonucleotides. Four rounds of PCR amplified the ligated cDNA using nested alpha and beta constant-region primers plus SP2. TCRdb re-called the UMI-ligation and nested PCR reads with MiXCR, one entry per CDR3 protein. The sample holds 98,000 or so distinct CDR3 sequences, approximately 11% seen once. V was shortened by 6 bases and J by 4 bases, with 8 bases between the two germline ends. CDR3 size: 12 residues. CDR1 SNHLY and CDR2 FYNNEI come from the germline V gene. This record belongs to a study of naive and memory T cell subsets. Overall study results and limits: Over 90% of naive TCR sequences appeared only once, unlike memory subsets. Naive repertoires, especially CD8, held a few larger clonotypes, possibly memory cells re-expressing CD45RA.

Sequenced sample: naive CD4+ T cells from blood. This chain connects TRBV2 to TRBJ2-3, with D unresolved. The clonotype originates from a human donor in good health. The CDR3 nucleotides are TGTGCCAGCAGCGTCAGGTCAGATACGCAGTATTTT. Translating it yields CASSVRSDTQYF. Full variable domain (missing parts from reference TRBV2 and TRBJ2-3): EPEVTQTPSHQVTQMGQEVILRCVPISNHLYFYWYRQILGQKVEFLVSFYNNEISEKSEIFDDQFSVERPDGSNFTLKIRSTKLEDSAMYFCASSVRSDTQYFGPGTRLTVL.